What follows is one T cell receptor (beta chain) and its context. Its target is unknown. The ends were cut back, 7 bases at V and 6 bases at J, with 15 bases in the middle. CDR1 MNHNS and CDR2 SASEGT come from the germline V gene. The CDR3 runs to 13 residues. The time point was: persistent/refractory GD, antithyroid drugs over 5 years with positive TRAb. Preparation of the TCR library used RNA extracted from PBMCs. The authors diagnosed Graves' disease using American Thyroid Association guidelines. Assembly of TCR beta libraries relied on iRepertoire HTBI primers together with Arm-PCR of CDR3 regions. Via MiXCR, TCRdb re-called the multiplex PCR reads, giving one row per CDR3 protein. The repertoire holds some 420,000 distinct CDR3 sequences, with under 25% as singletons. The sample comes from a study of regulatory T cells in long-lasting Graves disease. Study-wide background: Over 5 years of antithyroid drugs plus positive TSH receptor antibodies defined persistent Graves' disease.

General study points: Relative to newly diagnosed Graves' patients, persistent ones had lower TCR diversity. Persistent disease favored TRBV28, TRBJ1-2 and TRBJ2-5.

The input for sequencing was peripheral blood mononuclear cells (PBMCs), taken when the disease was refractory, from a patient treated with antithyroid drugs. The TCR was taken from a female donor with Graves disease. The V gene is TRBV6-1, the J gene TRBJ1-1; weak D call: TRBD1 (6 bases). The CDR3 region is CASTPGGSSEAFF. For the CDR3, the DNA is TGTGCCAGCACCCCCGGGGGCTCATCTGAAGCTTTCTTT.